This TCR beta chain was documented in a study of T cells in Graves' hyperthyroidism and ophthalmopathy. About the study: Peripheral blood was collected at initial diagnosis, before any treatment. Study-wide results and limits: Model-based prediction identified ophthalmopathy a median 6.5 months prior to its onset. Most thyroid clonotypes expanded above 0.001 appeared in blood too.

CDR1 and CDR2 (germline): SGHTA, FQGNSA. The CDR3 is 15 residues long. V shed 5 bases, J shed 6 bases, and the junction held 5 bases outside the gene matches. This clonotype was observed at least ten times. Its target is not known. Amplification targeted TCR beta CDR3 regions from RNA transcripts. TCR CDR3 regions were first amplified by RT-PCR with HTBI primers. A single record per CDR3 protein comes from TCRdb applying MiXCR to the multiplex PCR reads. The sample contains about 150,000 distinct CDR3 sequences, over 20% of which appear only once. The source is a woman aged 50 to 60 with Graves' hyperthyroidism that later progressed to Graves' ophthalmopathy. The specimen sequenced was blood. The chain recombines TRBV7-2 with TRBJ2-7; 15 bases fit TRBD2. The CDR3 bases are TGTGCCAGCAGCCCCGTGGGACTAGCGGGAGGCGAGCAGTACTTC. It is translated as CASSPVGLAGGEQYF.